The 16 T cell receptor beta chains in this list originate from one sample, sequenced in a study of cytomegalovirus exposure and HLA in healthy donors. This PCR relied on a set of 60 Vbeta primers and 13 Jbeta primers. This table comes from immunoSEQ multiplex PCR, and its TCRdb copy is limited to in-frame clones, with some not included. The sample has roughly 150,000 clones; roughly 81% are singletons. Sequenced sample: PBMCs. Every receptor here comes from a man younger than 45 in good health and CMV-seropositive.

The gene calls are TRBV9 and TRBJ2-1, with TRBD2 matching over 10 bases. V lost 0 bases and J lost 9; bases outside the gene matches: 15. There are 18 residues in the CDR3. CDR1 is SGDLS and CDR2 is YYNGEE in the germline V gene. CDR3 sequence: CASSVVGAKREGQGEQFF. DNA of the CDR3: TGTGCCAGCAGCGTAGTCGGTGCGAAGCGGGAGGGCCAGGGTGAGCAGTTCTTC.

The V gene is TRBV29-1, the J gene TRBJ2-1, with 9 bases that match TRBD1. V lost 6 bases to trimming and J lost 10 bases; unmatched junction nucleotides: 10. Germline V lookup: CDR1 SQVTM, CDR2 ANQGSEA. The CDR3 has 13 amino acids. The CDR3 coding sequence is TGCAGCGTCGGGGGACAGGGAGGACGGGAGCAGTTCTTC. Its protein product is CSVGGQGGREQFF.

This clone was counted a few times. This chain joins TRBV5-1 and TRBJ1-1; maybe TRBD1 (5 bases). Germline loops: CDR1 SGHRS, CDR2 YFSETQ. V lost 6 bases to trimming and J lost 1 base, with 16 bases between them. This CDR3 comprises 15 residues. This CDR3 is CASKSAGVGNTEAFF. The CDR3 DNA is TGCGCCAGCAAAAGTGCGGGGGTGGGGAACACTGAAGCTTTCTTT.

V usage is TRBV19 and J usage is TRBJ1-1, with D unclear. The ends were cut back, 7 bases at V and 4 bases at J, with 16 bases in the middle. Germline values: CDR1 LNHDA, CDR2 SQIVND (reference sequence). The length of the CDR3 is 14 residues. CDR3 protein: CASTHPPEATEAFF. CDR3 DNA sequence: TGTGCCAGTACCCACCCGCCGGAGGCCACTGAAGCTTTCTTT.

The CDR3 DNA follows: TGTGCCACCAGCAACGGACTAGCGGTCCAAGAGACCCAGTACTTC. It encodes CATSNGLAVQETQYF. The chain combines TRBV15 with TRBJ2-5, with 10 positions matching TRBD2. The CDR3 covers 15 residues. CDR1 and CDR2 from the germline V gene are LNHNV and YYDKDF (reference sequence). V dropped 4 bases and J dropped 1; count of bases not matched to a gene: 3.

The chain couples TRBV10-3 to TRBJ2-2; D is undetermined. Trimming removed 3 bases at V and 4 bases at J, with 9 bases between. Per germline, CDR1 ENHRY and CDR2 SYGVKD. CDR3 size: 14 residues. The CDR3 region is CAISDSVVTGELFF. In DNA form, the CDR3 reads TGTGCCATCAGTGATTCGGTCGTCACCGGGGAGCTGTTTTTT.

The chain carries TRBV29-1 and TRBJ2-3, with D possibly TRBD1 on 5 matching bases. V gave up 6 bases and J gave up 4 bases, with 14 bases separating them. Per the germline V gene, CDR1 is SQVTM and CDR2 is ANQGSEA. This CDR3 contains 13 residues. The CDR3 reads CSVTAKRADTQYF. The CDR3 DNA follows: TGCAGCGTGACAGCCAAAAGGGCAGATACGCAGTATTTT.

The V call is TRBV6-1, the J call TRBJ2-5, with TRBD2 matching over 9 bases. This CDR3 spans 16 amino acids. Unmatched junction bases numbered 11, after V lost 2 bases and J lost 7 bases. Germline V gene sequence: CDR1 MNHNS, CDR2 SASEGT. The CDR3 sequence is CASSEPGSGSGGTQYF. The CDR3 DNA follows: TGTGCCAGCAGTGAACCCGGTAGCGGGAGTGGAGGGACCCAGTACTTC.

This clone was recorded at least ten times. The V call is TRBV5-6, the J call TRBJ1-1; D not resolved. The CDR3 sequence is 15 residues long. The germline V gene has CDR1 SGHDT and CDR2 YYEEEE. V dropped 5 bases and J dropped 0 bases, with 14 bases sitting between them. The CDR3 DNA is TGTGCCAGCAGGTCGCGGCTTTTCATGAACACTGAAGCTTTCTTT. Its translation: CASRSRLFMNTEAFF.

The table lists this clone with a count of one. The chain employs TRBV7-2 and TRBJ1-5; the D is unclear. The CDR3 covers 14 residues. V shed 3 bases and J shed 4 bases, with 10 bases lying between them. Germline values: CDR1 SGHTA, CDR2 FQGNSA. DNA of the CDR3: TGTGCCAGCAGCTTCGGAACAGTTAATCAGCCCCAGCATTTT. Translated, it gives CASSFGTVNQPQHF.

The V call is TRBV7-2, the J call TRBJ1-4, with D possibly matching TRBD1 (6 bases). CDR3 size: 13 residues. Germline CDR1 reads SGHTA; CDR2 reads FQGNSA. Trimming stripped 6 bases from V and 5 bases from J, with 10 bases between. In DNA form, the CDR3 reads TGTGCCAGCAGTAAGACAGGAAATGAAAAACTGTTTTTT. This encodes CASSKTGNEKLFF.

The CDR3 loop is CASSFPGGTNPVAKNIQYF. In nucleotides, the CDR3 is TGTGCCAGCAGCTTCCCCGGGGGGACTAACCCCGTAGCCAAAAACATTCAGTACTTC. The chain couples TRBV7-2 to TRBJ2-4; 7 positions agree with TRBD2. From germline, CDR1 is SGHTA and CDR2 FQGNSA. After removal of 3 bases from V and 0 bases from J, the junction contained 14 bases not matched to a gene. This CDR3 is 19 amino acids long.

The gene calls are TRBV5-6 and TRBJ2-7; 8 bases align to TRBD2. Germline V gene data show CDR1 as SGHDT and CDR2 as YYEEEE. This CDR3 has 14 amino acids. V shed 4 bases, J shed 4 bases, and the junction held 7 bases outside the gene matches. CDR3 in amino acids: CASSLTGGEYEQYF. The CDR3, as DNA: TGTGCCAGCAGCCTTACGGGGGGGGAATACGAGCAGTACTTC. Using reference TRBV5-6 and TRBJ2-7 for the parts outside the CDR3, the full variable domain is DAGVTQSPTHLIKTRGQQVTLRCSPKSGHDTVSWYQQALGQGPQFIFQYYEEEERQRGNFPDRFSGHQFPNYSSELNVNALLLGDSALYLCASSLTGGEYEQYFGPGTRLTVT.

The CDR3: CSVRAVGGPDTQYF. Here the CDR3 DNA reads TGCAGCGTTCGTGCGGTCGGGGGTCCAGATACGCAGTATTTT. The chain links TRBV29-1 to TRBJ2-3, with D perhaps matching TRBD2 (6 bases). V dropped 5 bases and J dropped 4 bases, with 16 bases sitting between them. There are 14 residues in the CDR3. Germline CDR1 SQVTM, CDR2 ANQGSEA.

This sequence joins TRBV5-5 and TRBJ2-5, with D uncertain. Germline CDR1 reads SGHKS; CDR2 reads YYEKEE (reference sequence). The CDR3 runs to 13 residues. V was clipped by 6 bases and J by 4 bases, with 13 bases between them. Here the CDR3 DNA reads TGTGCCAGCAACCCTAACAGTGGAGAGACCCAGTACTTC. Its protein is CASNPNSGETQYF. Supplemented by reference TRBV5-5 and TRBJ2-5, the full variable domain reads DAGVTQSPTHLIKTRGQQVTLRCSPISGHKSVSWYQQVLGQGPQFIFQYYEKEERGRGNFPDRFSARQFPNYSSELNVNALLLGDSALYLCASNPNSGETQYFGPGTRLLVL.

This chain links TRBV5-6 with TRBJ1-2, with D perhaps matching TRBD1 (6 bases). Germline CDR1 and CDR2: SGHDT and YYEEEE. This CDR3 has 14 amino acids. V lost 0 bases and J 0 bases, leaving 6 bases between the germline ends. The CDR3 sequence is CASSLGQANYGYTF. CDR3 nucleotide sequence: TGTGCCAGCAGCTTGGGACAGGCTAACTATGGCTACACCTTC.